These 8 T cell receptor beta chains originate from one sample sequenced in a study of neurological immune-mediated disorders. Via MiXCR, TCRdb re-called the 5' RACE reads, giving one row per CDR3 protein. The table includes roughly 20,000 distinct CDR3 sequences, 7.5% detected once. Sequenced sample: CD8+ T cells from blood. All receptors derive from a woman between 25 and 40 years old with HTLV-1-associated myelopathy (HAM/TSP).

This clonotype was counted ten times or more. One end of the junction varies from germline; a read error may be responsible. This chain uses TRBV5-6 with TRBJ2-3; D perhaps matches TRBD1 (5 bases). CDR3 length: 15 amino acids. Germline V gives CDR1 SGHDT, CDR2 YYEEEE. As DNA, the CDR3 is TGTGCCAGCAGCTTAGGTGGCGGTGGCACAGGTACGCAGTATTTT. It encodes CASSLGGGGTGTQYF. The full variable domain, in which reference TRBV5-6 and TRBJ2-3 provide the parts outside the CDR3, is DAGVTQSPTHLIKTRGQQVTLRCSPKSGHDTVSWYQQALGQGPQFIFQYYEEEERQRGNFPDRFSGHQFPNYSSELNVNALLLGDSALYLCASSLGGGGTGTQYFGPGTRLTVL.

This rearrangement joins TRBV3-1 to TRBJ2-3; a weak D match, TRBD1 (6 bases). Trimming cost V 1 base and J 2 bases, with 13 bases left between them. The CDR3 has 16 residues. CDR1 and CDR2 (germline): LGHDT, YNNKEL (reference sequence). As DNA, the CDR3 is TGTGCCAGCAGCCAAGGTAACAGGGCCTTCACAGATACGCAGTATTTT. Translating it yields CASSQGNRAFTDTQYF.

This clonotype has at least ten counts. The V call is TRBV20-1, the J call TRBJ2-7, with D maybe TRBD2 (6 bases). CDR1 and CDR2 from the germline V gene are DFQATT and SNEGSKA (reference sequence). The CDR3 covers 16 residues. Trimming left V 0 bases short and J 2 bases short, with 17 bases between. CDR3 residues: CSARDAAEGWAYEQYF. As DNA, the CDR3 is TGCAGTGCTAGAGATGCGGCGGAGGGATGGGCCTACGAGCAGTACTTC.

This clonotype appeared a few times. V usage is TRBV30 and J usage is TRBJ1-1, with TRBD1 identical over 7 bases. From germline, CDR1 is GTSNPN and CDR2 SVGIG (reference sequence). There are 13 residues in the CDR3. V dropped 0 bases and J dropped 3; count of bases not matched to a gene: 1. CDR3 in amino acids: CAWSVDRDTEAFF. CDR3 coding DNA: TGTGCCTGGAGTGTAGACAGGGACACTGAAGCTTTCTTT.

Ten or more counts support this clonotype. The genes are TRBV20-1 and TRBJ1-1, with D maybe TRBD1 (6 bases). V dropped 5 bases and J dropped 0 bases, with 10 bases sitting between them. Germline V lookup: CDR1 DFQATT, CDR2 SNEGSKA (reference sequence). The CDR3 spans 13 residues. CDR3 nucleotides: TGCAGTGCTGCGGGACACTTGAACACTGAAGCTTTCTTT. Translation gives CSAAGHLNTEAFF.

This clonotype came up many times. The CDR3 protein is CSARDIGGNEQYF. The DNA of the CDR3 is TGCAGTGCTAGAGATATAGGGGGGAACGAGCAGTACTTC. This rearrangement joins TRBV20-1 to TRBJ2-7; D possibly matches TRBD1 or TRBD2 (6 bases each). The V and J ends lost 0 bases and 5 bases respectively, with 11 bases between them. Per the germline V gene, CDR1 is DFQATT and CDR2 is SNEGSKA (reference sequence). This CDR3 is 13 amino acids long.

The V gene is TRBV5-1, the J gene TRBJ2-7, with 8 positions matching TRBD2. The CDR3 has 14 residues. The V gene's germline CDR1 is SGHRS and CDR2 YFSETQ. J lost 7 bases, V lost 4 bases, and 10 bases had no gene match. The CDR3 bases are TGCGCCAGCAGCAAATACGGGAGGGCGGGAGAGCAGTACTTC. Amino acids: CASSKYGRAGEQYF. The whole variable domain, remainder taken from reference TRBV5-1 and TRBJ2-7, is KAGVTQTPRYLIKTRGQQVTLSCSPISGHRSVSWYQQTPGQGLQFLFEYFSETQRNKGNFPGRFSGRQFSNSRSEMNVSTLELGDSALYLCASSKYGRAGEQYFGPGTRLTVT.

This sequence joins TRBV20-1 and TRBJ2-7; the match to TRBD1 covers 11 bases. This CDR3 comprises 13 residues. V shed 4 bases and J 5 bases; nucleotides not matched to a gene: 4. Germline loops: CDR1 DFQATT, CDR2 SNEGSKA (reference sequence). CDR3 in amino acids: CSAIGTGGDEQYF. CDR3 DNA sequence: TGCAGTGCTATCGGGACAGGGGGGGACGAGCAGTACTTC.